The 9 T cell receptor beta chains below were found in one sample sequenced in a study of Graves' ophthalmopathy and Graves' hyperthyroidism. Researchers took RNA transcripts and amplified TCR beta CDR3 regions from them. HTBI primers were employed in first-round RT-PCR, then a second-round multiplex PCR followed. MiXCR was run by TCRdb on the multiplex PCR reads, yielding one entry per CDR3 protein. The repertoire holds a few hundred thousand distinct CDR3 sequences, with approximately 18% as singletons. The specimen sequenced was peripheral blood. Every receptor here comes from an adult woman with stable Graves' hyperthyroidism.

The sample holds many counts of this clonotype. The rearrangement links TRBV6-1 to TRBJ2-7; 10 positions match TRBD1. Germline V gene lookup returns CDR1 MNHNS and CDR2 SASEGT. The ends lost 7 bases at V and 5 bases at J; junction bases unmatched: 8. The CDR3 is 14 amino acids. The CDR3 loop is CASTGDRGYHEQYF. Here the CDR3 DNA reads TGTGCCAGCACGGGGGACAGGGGCTACCACGAGCAGTACTTC.

This clonotype has only a few counts. V and J are TRBV30 and TRBJ1-2; D gene unclear. CDR3 length: 14 amino acids. Germline V gene data show CDR1 as GTSNPN and CDR2 as SVGIG (reference sequence). The V gene lost 8 bases and the J gene lost 0 bases, with 16 bases spanning the gap. Here the CDR3 DNA reads TGTGCCGGCCCCAAGTCTCCGGCTAACTATGGCTACACCTTC. Amino acids: CAGPKSPANYGYTF.

This clonotype was observed at least ten times. The rearrangement joins TRBV7-2 to TRBJ2-7; TRBD1 matches 10 bases. Per the germline V gene, CDR1 is SGHTA and CDR2 is FQGNSA. The CDR3 covers 16 residues. The V segment lost 1 base and the J segment 3 bases; nucleotides outside the gene matches: 6. The CDR3 is CASSLEGGTGVYEQYF. For the CDR3, the DNA is TGTGCCAGCAGCTTAGAAGGTGGGACAGGGGTCTACGAGCAGTACTTC.

This rearrangement joins TRBV7-8 to TRBJ2-7, with 8 nucleotides matching TRBD2. CDR1 is SGHVS and CDR2 is FQNEAQ in the germline V gene. V was clipped by 5 bases and J by 6 bases; unmatched bases: 18. The CDR3 runs to 17 residues. The CDR3 nucleotides are TGTGCCAGCAGCCTCGGGAAAGCGGGACTAGGCCATTTCGAGCAGTACTTC. This gives the protein CASSLGKAGLGHFEQYF.

This clonotype was observed many times. CDR3: CASSHRANQPQHF. The DNA for the CDR3 is TGTGCCAGTAGTCATAGGGCGAATCAGCCCCAGCATTTT. The chain has TRBV19 and TRBJ1-5; D unresolved. The germline V gene encodes CDR1 LNHDA and CDR2 SQIVND (reference sequence). Between the trimmed V and J ends, which lost 5 bases and 4 bases, there was a span of 9 bases. The CDR3 runs to 13 residues.

A word on this clonotype: A clone one base away is much larger, so this may be a read error. A read error is likely, as this CDR3 ends without the conserved phenylalanine or tryptophan. This sequence joins TRBV10-3 and TRBJ2-7; 8 bases map to TRBD1. The germline CDR1 and CDR2 sequences are ENHRY and SYGVKD. V was clipped by 8 bases and J by 1 base; unmatched bases: 4. The CDR3 is made up of 13 amino acids. CDR3 loop: CAIGNRGSYEQYY. DNA for the CDR3: TGTGCCATCGGGAACAGGGGGTCCTACGAGCAGTACTAC.

This clonotype was counted at least ten times. The chain uses TRBV19 and TRBJ2-5, with D uncertain. Germline V lookup: CDR1 LNHDA, CDR2 SQIVND (reference sequence). V lost 3 bases and J lost 5, with 7 bases in between. This CDR3 contains 12 residues. Here the CDR3 DNA reads TGTGCCAGTAGTATTGGAATGGAGACCCAGTACTTC. It yields the protein CASSIGMETQYF.

This clonotype was recorded at least ten times. The chain recombines TRBV11-2 with TRBJ2-7; D gene uncertain. V shed 6 bases and J shed 2 bases, with 23 bases lying between them. The germline CDR1 and CDR2 sequences are SGHAT and FQNNGV. The CDR3 covers 17 residues. CDR3 DNA sequence: TGTGCCAGCAGACCAGCCCTATATAAAGGTGGGGCCTACGAGCAGTACTTC. The encoded protein is CASRPALYKGGAYEQYF.

This clonotype was observed many times. The chain recombines TRBV12-3 or TRBV12-4 with TRBJ2-4, with a tentative D call TRBD1 (7 bases). This CDR3 spans 14 amino acids. Trimming took off 2 bases at V and 3 bases at J, with 8 bases between the two ends. The CDR3 region is CASSLQGGKNIQYF. The CDR3 nucleotides are TGTGCCAGCAGTTTACAGGGGGGCAAAAACATTCAGTACTTC.